Below are 5 T cell receptor beta chains sequenced from a single sample in a study of blood T cells in healthy people across ages. For the second PCR, which ran for about 6 to 12 cycles, a sample-barcoded 5' primer and a J-beta primer mix were used. Using its own MiXCR run on the 5' RACE reads, TCRdb lists one record per CDR3 protein. The table lists roughly 1,100,000 distinct CDR3 sequences, approximately 25% of them singletons. The same sample was also studied in work on T cells of mothers and their children.

Sequencing was carried out using blood. The receptors were sampled from a girl aged 2 to 10 in good health.

The V call is TRBV9, the J call TRBJ2-3, with 9 bases aligning to TRBD2. CDR3 size: 15 residues. Looked up from germline, CDR1 is SGDLS and CDR2 is YYNGEE. Trimming at V came to 6 bases and at J to 6 bases, leaving 11 bases not matched to a gene. The CDR3 region is CASILLAGSGDTQYF. The CDR3 nucleotides are TGTGCCAGCATCCTCCTAGCGGGGTCCGGGGATACGCAGTATTTT. The variable domain in full, with the rest retrieved from reference TRBV9 and TRBJ2-3, is DSGVTQTPKHLITATGQRVTLRCSPRSGDLSVYWYQQSLDQGLQFLIQYYNGEERAKGNILERFSAQQFPDLHSELNLSSLELGDSALYFCASILLAGSGDTQYFGPGTRLTVL.

The rearrangement joins TRBV5-6 to TRBJ1-2; tentative D call: TRBD1 (5 bases). V was cut by 7 bases and J by 10 bases, with 20 bases left in between. Germline V gene sequence: CDR1 SGHDT, CDR2 YYEEEE. CDR3 length: 13 residues. The CDR3 reads CASCSGTFDDYTF. The CDR3 bases are TGTGCCAGCTGTTCAGGGACCTTTGATGACTACACCTTC.

This clonotype was detected a few times. V and J are TRBV20-1 and TRBJ2-5; 14 bases are shared with TRBD2. CDR3 length equals 16 residues. Germline lookup yields CDR1 DFQATT and CDR2 SNEGSKA (reference sequence). CDR3 protein: CSVNRGTSGSLETQYF. Written as DNA, the CDR3 is TGCAGCGTTAACAGGGGGACTAGCGGGAGCTTGGAGACCCAGTACTTC.

The J gene is TRBJ2-1, the V gene TRBV4-1, with D possibly matching TRBD2 (5 bases). The length of the CDR3 is 15 residues. V shed 6 bases and J shed 0 bases, with 12 bases lying between them. Germline-derived CDR1 and CDR2 are MGHRA and YSYEKL. The CDR3 reads CASRSTTTSYNEQFF. The CDR3 DNA reads as TGCGCCAGCAGGTCGACTACCACCTCCTACAATGAGCAGTTCTTC.

The chain is built from TRBV7-6 and TRBJ2-5, with D possibly being TRBD2 (6 bases). The V end was cut by 6 bases, the J end by 7 bases, with 18 bases between. Germline-derived CDR1 and CDR2 are SGHVS and FNYEAQ. The CDR3 loop spans 14 amino acids. CDR3 in amino acids: CASRAGTVKSTQYF. The DNA for the CDR3 is TGTGCCAGCAGGGCGGGGACGGTGAAATCGACCCAGTACTTC.